The rows below give T cell receptor beta chains drawn from one sample of a study of OX40 agonist ivuxolimab in advanced cancers. Assay: immunoSEQ multiplex PCR; the TCRdb copy retains only in-frame clones and omits some. The sample records more than 20,000 clones, about 85% being singletons. Sequencing was performed on CD4+ or CD8+ T cells sorted from blood, taken in a trial of the OX40 agonist ivuxolimab. All receptors derive from an adult with an advanced solid tumor such as melanoma, head and neck, liver or kidney cancer. Each CDR3 is given with its conserved first and last residue. D genes are given only for firm matches. Not every row has a clone size; where given, it reads once, few, many or a size class.

D,length,size,J,V,DNA,CDR3
.,15,.,TRBJ1-1,TRBV6-5,TGTGCCAGCAGTTACTCCCCCGCGGGGAACACTGAAGCTTTCTTT,CASSYSPAGNTEAFF
.,17,.,TRBJ1-1,TRBV27,TGTGCCAGCAGTTTAAGGGCGTCCGGGGAATCAAACACTGAAGCTTTCTTT,CASSLRASGESNTEAFF
.,15,.,TRBJ1-5,TRBV19,TGTGCCAGCAGTAGGGGTACTGGGAGCAATCAGCCCCAGCATTTT,CASSRGTGSNQPQHF
.,14,.,TRBJ1-2,TRBV5-1,TGCGCCAGCACTTCCTTGACAGCCAACTATGGCTACACCTTC,CASTSLTANYGYTF
TRBD1,11,.,TRBJ1-1,TRBV6-1,TGTGCCAGCGGACAGGGGCTTGAAGCTTTCTTT,CASGQGLEAFF
.,21,.,TRBJ2-6,TRBV15,TGTGCCACCAGCAGAACTCGGACCGAGACAGGTACCGCCTCTGGGGCCAACGTCCTGACTTTC,CATSRTRTETGTASGANVLTF
.,16,.,TRBJ2-7,TRBV4-1,TGCGCCAGCAGCCAAGGACCCCCGTTGGCAGGCTACGAGCAGTACTTC,CASSQGPPLAGYEQYF
.,13,.,TRBJ2-7,TRBV11-2,TGTGCCAGCAGCATTGGGACAAGCTACGAGCAGTACTTC,CASSIGTSYEQYF
.,14,once,TRBJ2-1,TRBV7-6,TGTGCCAGCAGCTTCAGGGGTTCCTACAATGAGCAGTTCTTC,CASSFRGSYNEQFF
TRBD1,13,.,TRBJ1-4,TRBV12-5,TGTGCTAGTGGGGACAGGGCGGGGGAAAAACTGTTTTTT,CASGDRAGEKLFF
TRBD1,12,.,TRBJ2-7,TRBV29-1,TGCAGCGTACAGGGACAGATCTACGAGCAGTACTTC,CSVQGQIYEQYF
TRBD1,15,.,TRBJ2-3,TRBV27,TGTGCCAGCAGTGCAAGGGACAGAAGCACAGATACGCAGTATTTT,CASSARDRSTDTQYF